Shown below are 24 T cell receptor beta chains from a single sample sequenced in a study of T cells in Graves' hyperthyroidism and ophthalmopathy. The investigators amplified TCR beta CDR3 regions from RNA transcripts. A set of HTBI primers served as the primers for a first-round RT-PCR of the TCR CDR3. TCRdb re-called the multiplex PCR reads with MiXCR, one entry per CDR3 protein. The sample includes fewer than 200,000 distinct CDR3 sequences, 8% to 9.5% of them seen just once. The sequencing input was blood. These receptors originate from a woman aged 18-29 years with Graves' hyperthyroidism that later progressed to Graves' ophthalmopathy.

There are a few counts of this clonotype. The chain recombines TRBV7-9 with TRBJ1-3, with D tentatively TRBD1 (5 bases). Looked up from germline, CDR1 is SEHNR and CDR2 is FQNEAQ (reference sequence). Deletions cut 0 bases from V and 0 bases from J, with 15 bases between. This CDR3 has 18 residues. CDR3 sequence reads: CASSLAPTGTSSGNTIYF. The CDR3 DNA sequence: TGTGCCAGCAGCTTAGCACCCACAGGTACAAGCTCTGGAAACACCATATATTTT.

This clonotype was recorded at least ten times. The chain uses TRBV7-3 and TRBJ2-3, with unresolved D. Per germline, CDR1 SGHTA and CDR2 FQGTGA. Trimming stripped 4 bases from V and 4 bases from J, with 9 bases between. This CDR3 contains 13 residues. CDR3 in amino acids: CASSSRPADTQYF. The CDR3 nucleotides read TGTGCCAGCAGCTCACGACCCGCAGATACGCAGTATTTT.

In its sample, this clonotype was seen many times. The rearrangement links TRBV20-1 to TRBJ1-2, with D possibly TRBD1 on 5 matching bases. Germline CDR1 is DFQATT and CDR2 is SNEGSKA (reference sequence). Trimming cost V 0 bases and J 6 bases, with 11 bases left between them. This CDR3 comprises 13 residues. CDR3 loop: CSARDREGDGYTF. CDR3 sequence (DNA): TGCAGTGCTAGAGATCGGGAAGGGGATGGCTACACCTTC.

CDR3 residues: CASSLLAGPGNTIYF. As DNA, the CDR3 is TGTGCCAGCAGCTTGCTGGCAGGCCCTGGAAACACCATATATTTT. The chain carries TRBV5-6 and TRBJ1-3; no definite D call. Germline values: CDR1 SGHDT, CDR2 YYEEEE. Deletions cut 1 base from V and 2 bases from J, with 10 bases between. This CDR3 is 15 amino acids long.

This clonotype was observed many times. This chain links TRBV16 with TRBJ1-1, with 8 bases lining up with TRBD1. The germline CDR1 and CDR2 sequences are KGHSY and FQNENV. Trimming cost V 4 bases and J 0 bases; bases outside gene matches: 10. The CDR3 extends over 17 amino acids. The CDR3: CASSLTYRGQVNTEAFF. CDR3 DNA: TGTGCCAGCAGCCTCACCTACCGGGGACAGGTGAACACTGAAGCTTTCTTT. Complete variable domain (other parts from reference TRBV16 and TRBJ1-1): GEEVAQTPKHLVRGEGQKAKLYCAPIKGHSYVFWYQQVLKNEFKFLISFQNENVFDETGMPKERFSAKCLPNSPCSLEIQATKLEDSAVYFCASSLTYRGQVNTEAFFGQGTRLTVV.

This clonotype was observed at least ten times. The J gene is TRBJ1-2, the V gene TRBV15; perhaps TRBD1 as D (6 bases). This CDR3 contains 15 residues. Germline V gene data show CDR1 as LNHNV and CDR2 as YYDKDF (reference sequence). Deletions cut 0 bases from V and 6 bases from J, with 14 bases between. The CDR3 spells CATSRDNYRENGYTF. In nucleotides, the CDR3 is TGTGCCACCAGCAGAGATAACTACAGGGAGAATGGCTACACCTTC.

This clonotype has a count of ten or more. This chain links TRBV7-3 with TRBJ2-2; TRBD2 matches at 10 bases. From germline, CDR1 is SGHTA and CDR2 FQGTGA. The CDR3 runs to 15 residues. Losses at the gene ends were 2 bases for V and 5 bases for J; bases not matched to a gene: 2. CDR3 protein: CASSLSAGGTGELFF. The CDR3, as DNA: TGTGCCAGCAGCTTATCAGCGGGGGGGACCGGGGAGCTGTTTTTT. Looking up the rest from reference TRBV7-3 and TRBJ2-2 gives the full variable domain: GAGVSQTPSNKVTEKGKYVELRCDPISGHTALYWYRQSLGQGPEFLIYFQGTGAADDSGLPNDRFFAVRPEGSVSTLKIQRTERGDSAVYLCASSLSAGGTGELFFGEGSRLTVL.

This clonotype was observed many times. This chain uses TRBV28 with TRBJ1-1; no definite D call. CDR1 is MDHEN, CDR2 SYDVKM, per germline. The germline V and J ends were trimmed by 5 bases and 5 bases, with 15 bases remaining between them. The CDR3 covers 14 residues. CDR3 DNA: TGTGCCAGCAGTCCCCCGGACCTGAGGACTGAAGCTTTCTTT. This translates into CASSPPDLRTEAFF.

This clonotype was detected ten times or more. The genes are TRBV19 and TRBJ1-5; 10 bases are shared with TRBD1. J was trimmed by 7 bases and V by 5 bases; bases with no gene match: 8. CDR1 is LNHDA and CDR2 is SQIVND in the germline V gene (reference sequence). The CDR3 length is 15 residues. The DNA for the CDR3 is TGTGCCAGTAGTCGGACAGGGGGAAGCAGACAGCCCCAGCATTTT. As protein: CASSRTGGSRQPQHF.

This clonotype appeared a few times. The chain couples TRBV12-3 or TRBV12-4 to TRBJ2-1, with TRBD2 matching over 10 bases. With 6 bases clipped from V and 9 bases from J, the junction kept 14 bases outside the gene matches. There are 16 residues in the CDR3. The CDR3 region is CASRMTGAGGFFEQFF. The CDR3, as DNA: TGTGCCAGCAGGATGACGGGAGCGGGGGGGTTCTTTGAGCAGTTCTTC.

This clonotype was recorded at least ten times. The V and J genes are TRBV3-1 and TRBJ1-1; 10 bases fit TRBD1. With V trimmed by 1 base and J by 9 bases, 14 bases remained unmatched. The germline V gene has CDR1 LGHDT and CDR2 YNNKEL (reference sequence). This CDR3 has 17 residues. CDR3 nucleotide sequence: TGTGCCAGCAGCCAAGTTCGGGCGGGACAGGGGATTTGGAAAGCTTTCTTT. This gives the protein CASSQVRAGQGIWKAFF.

This clonotype was picked up many times. The chain has TRBV6-1 and TRBJ2-3; D ambiguous. CDR1 is MNHNS, CDR2 SASEGT, per germline. There are 14 residues in the CDR3. V was pared by 5 bases and J by 3 bases, with 12 bases between. CDR3 coding DNA: TGTGCCAGCAGTAATAGTGACGTGACAGATACGCAGTATTTT. Translated: CASSNSDVTDTQYF.

This clonotype has ten or more counts. The J gene is TRBJ1-2, the V gene TRBV28, with TRBD1 as a possible D gene (5 bases). V was clipped by 4 bases and J by 0 bases, with 18 bases between them. There are 17 residues in the CDR3. Germline lookup yields CDR1 MDHEN and CDR2 SYDVKM. The CDR3 coding sequence is TGTGCCAGCAGTTCTGGACTCGGGGACGCCTCTAACTATGGCTACACCTTC. Its protein product is CASSSGLGDASNYGYTF.

This clonotype was observed at least ten times. The chain couples TRBV20-1 to TRBJ2-1, with D possibly being TRBD1 (6 bases). Germline lookup yields CDR1 DFQATT and CDR2 SNEGSKA (reference sequence). V lost 0 bases, J lost 5 bases, and 23 bases lay in between. The CDR3 totals 18 residues. The CDR3 bases are TGCAGTGCTAGAGACGAGGACCGGGACAACTATCTAGACAATGAGCAGTTCTTC. Its protein is CSARDEDRDNYLDNEQFF.

This clonotype was seen at least ten times. This sequence joins TRBV2 and TRBJ1-1; D possibly corresponds to TRBD1 (5 bases). CDR3 length equals 18 residues. Germline lookup yields CDR1 SNHLY and CDR2 FYNNEI. The V and J ends lost 6 bases and 0 bases respectively, with 23 bases between them. CDR3 sequence (DNA): TGTGCCAGCAGCTCCCCAGCGGCAGGGTCTAGGTTGAACACTGAAGCTTTCTTT. Its protein product is CASSSPAAGSRLNTEAFF.

At least ten counts were recorded for this clonotype. This sequence joins TRBV28 and TRBJ2-7, with 11 bases that match TRBD1. Per germline, CDR1 MDHEN and CDR2 SYDVKM. J was trimmed by 3 bases and V by 4 bases; bases with no gene match: 8. The CDR3 length is 16 residues. This CDR3 reads CASSSPPGTGGYEQYF. CDR3 bases: TGTGCCAGCAGTTCGCCGCCCGGGACAGGGGGCTACGAGCAGTACTTC.

This clonotype came up many times. The DNA of the CDR3 is TGTGCCAGCAGCTTCTTCCTTTCAGGGGGCGATGGGGACTATGGCTACACCTTC. The encoded protein is CASSFFLSGGDGDYGYTF. V is TRBV7-9 and J is TRBJ1-2; the match to TRBD1 covers 8 bases. The CDR3 runs to 18 residues. CDR1 SEHNR and CDR2 FQNEAQ come from the germline V gene (reference sequence). Germline trimming cut 3 bases from V and 3 bases from J; bases unmatched to any gene: 15.

This clonotype was seen at least ten times. The chain uses TRBV2 and TRBJ2-3; 10 nucleotides agree with TRBD2. The trim removed 8 bases at V and 3 bases at J, leaving 11 bases unmatched. CDR1 and CDR2 from the germline V gene are SNHLY and FYNNEI. The CDR3 covers 16 residues. The CDR3 DNA is TGTGCCAGCGGCAGAATGACTAGCGGGCTAACAGATACGCAGTATTTT. This sequence encodes CASGRMTSGLTDTQYF.

As for this clonotype: Compared with germline, one end of the junction differs, possibly owing to a read error. J is TRBJ1-1 and V is TRBV20-1; unclear D gene. The CDR3 has 13 residues. Germline V gene sequence: CDR1 DFQATT, CDR2 SNEGSKA (reference sequence). The CDR3 DNA reads TGCAGTGCTAGAGTTCTGGGTAGGACTGAATCTTTCTTT. As protein: CSARVLGRTESFF.

This clonotype was picked up many times. The chain combines TRBV20-1 with TRBJ1-4, with 8 bases lining up with TRBD1. With V trimmed by 2 bases and J by 10 bases, 9 bases remained unmatched. The CDR3 has 14 residues. The V gene's germline CDR1 is DFQATT and CDR2 SNEGSKA (reference sequence). CDR3 in amino acids: CSARLTGDFGKLFF. DNA for the CDR3: TGCAGTGCTAGACTGACAGGGGATTTCGGAAAACTGTTTTTT.

This clonotype has more than one count but fewer than ten. In DNA, the CDR3 is TGTGCCAGCAGTTACGGTAGCGGGGCCTACGAGCAGTACTTC. This translates into CASSYGSGAYEQYF. The rearrangement uses TRBV6-9 and TRBJ2-7, with 8 bases that match TRBD2. V was pared by 3 bases and J by 2 bases, with 3 bases of the junction left unmatched. The germline V gene has CDR1 MNHGY and CDR2 SVAAGI. This CDR3 has 14 residues.

This clonotype was detected ten times or more. The V call is TRBV20-1, the J call TRBJ1-4; D might be TRBD1 (6 bases). V gave up 5 bases and J gave up 4 bases, with 14 bases separating them. Per the germline V gene, CDR1 is DFQATT and CDR2 is SNEGSKA (reference sequence). The CDR3 is 14 amino acids. In DNA, the CDR3 is TGCAGTGCTGGTAGGACAGCAAATAATGAAAAACTGTTTTTT. Residues: CSAGRTANNEKLFF.

On this clonotype itself: A much larger clone lies a single base off, so this may be a read error. V and J are TRBV10-2 and TRBJ1-1, with a weak D call TRBD1 (6 bases). CDR3 length equals 12 residues. CDR1 WSHSY and CDR2 SAAADI come from the germline V gene. Here the CDR3 DNA reads TGCGCCAGCAGGACAGGTAACACTGAAGCTTTATTT. Encoded protein: CASRTGNTEALF.

This clonotype was detected many times. This sequence joins TRBV2 and TRBJ1-2; 8 bases match TRBD1. The CDR3 spans 15 residues. In germline, CDR1 is SNHLY, CDR2 FYNNEI. Trimming cost V 6 bases and J 7 bases; bases outside gene matches: 13. CDR3 protein: CASSRGAGGKSGYTF. CDR3 DNA: TGTGCCAGCAGCCGCGGGGCAGGGGGCAAGTCTGGCTACACCTTC.